This T cell receptor beta chain was sequenced during a study of cytomegalovirus exposure and HLA in healthy donors. The CDR3 extends over 17 amino acids. V lost 5 bases, J lost 2 bases, and 11 bases stayed unmatched. Germline V lookup: CDR1 WSHSY, CDR2 SAAADI. Clones were sequenced by immunoSEQ multiplex PCR, and TCRdb holds only the in-frame ones, with some missing. Of some 64,000 clones detected, approximately 97% appear once; the ten largest clones hold about 1.5%. With respect to this clone: The antigen is unknown.

Points from the study as a whole: With high specificity and sensitivity, the classifier reportedly diagnosed cytomegalovirus status. TCR clusters originating in the first cohort tended to co-occur in the roughly 110 validation repertoires, according to a later analysis.

The receptor was derived from a young woman in good health and CMV-seropositive. The genes are TRBV10-2 and TRBJ1-1; 10 nucleotides align to TRBD1. Sequenced material: PBMCs. The CDR3 DNA sequence: TGCGCCAGCAGTCCCTCCGGGACAGGGGTTAGAAACACTGAAGCTTTCTTT. It translates to CASSPSGTGVRNTEAFF.